A selection of T cell receptor beta chains follows, all from one sample in a study of T cell repertoires in cytomegalovirus infection. Their antigens are not known. TCRdb reprocessed the reads via MiXCR and lists one record per CDR3 protein. Among roughly 130,000 distinct CDR3 sequences listed, roughly a quarter were seen once. Sequencing used PBMCs, sequenced either directly or after in vitro stimulation (not recorded which). These TCRs come from a human donor in good health (CMV status not recorded). Some clones in this sample may be carry-over from other donors' samples. CDR3s include the opening cysteine and the closing phenylalanine or tryptophan. A D gene is named only where the DNA matches it firmly. A clone size is listed for some rows: how often the clone was seen (once, few, many), or a class if it is expanded.

V: TRBV7-6; size: -; D: -; J: TRBJ1-1; DNA: TGTGCCAGCAGCTTAGGCGGTATCTCGGAGGCTTTCTTT; CDR3: CASSLGGISEAFF
V: TRBV20-1; size: -; D: TRBD1; J: TRBJ2-6; DNA: TGCAGTGCCCACAGGGGGACTGGGGCCAACGTCCTGACTTTC; CDR3: CSAHRGTGANVLTF
V: TRBV7-2; size: many; D: -; J: TRBJ2-3; DNA: TGTGCCAGCAGCTTAAGCGTCTCACGCACAGATACGCAGTATTTT; CDR3: CASSLSVSRTDTQYF
V: TRBV7-9; size: many; D: -; J: TRBJ1-5; DNA: TGTGCCAGCAGCTTCGGGGATCAGCCCCAGCATTTT; CDR3: CASSFGDQPQHF
V: TRBV12-3/TRBV12-4; size: many; D: TRBD1; J: TRBJ2-3; DNA: TGTGCCAGCAGTTGGGGACAGGGGACAGATACGCAGTATTTT; CDR3: CASSWGQGTDTQYF
V: TRBV7-9; size: few; D: TRBD1; J: TRBJ2-7; DNA: TGTGCCAGCCGGGAACAGGGGAATCCTTACGAGCAGTACTTC; CDR3: CASREQGNPYEQYF
V: TRBV19; size: -; D: TRBD2; J: TRBJ2-3; DNA: TGTGCCAGTAGCCCAAGGGGGGCTAGCGGGAGCACAGATACGCAGTATTTT; CDR3: CASSPRGASGSTDTQYF
V: TRBV19; size: few; D: TRBD1; J: TRBJ1-1; DNA: TGTGCCAGTAGTATGTCCCGGACAGGGAACACTGAAGCTTTCTTT; CDR3: CASSMSRTGNTEAFF
V: TRBV7-2; size: many; D: -; J: TRBJ1-2; DNA: TGTGCCAGCAGCCAGGGAGGGGGCTACACCTTC; CDR3: CASSQGGGYTF
V: TRBV9; size: -; D: TRBD2; J: TRBJ2-1; DNA: TGTGCCAGCAGCCCCGTTAGCGGGAGCTCCTACAATGAGCAGTTCTTC; CDR3: CASSPVSGSSYNEQFF
V: TRBV9; size: few; D: TRBD1; J: TRBJ1-2; DNA: TGTGCCAGCAGCGTAGGTGGACAGGGCGGCTATGGCTACACCTTC; CDR3: CASSVGGQGGYGYTF
V: TRBV6-6; size: -; D: -; J: TRBJ2-4; DNA: TGTGCCAGCAGTTACTCTTGGGGATCTAAAAACATTCAGTACTTC; CDR3: CASSYSWGSKNIQYF
V: TRBV9; size: -; D: TRBD2; J: TRBJ2-1; DNA: TGTGCCAGCAGCGCGCACACACTAGCGGGAGGAAACAATGAGCAGTTCTTC; CDR3: CASSAHTLAGGNNEQFF
V: TRBV7-1; size: -; D: TRBD1; J: TRBJ2-7; DNA: TGTGCCAGCAGCATCGGACAGGTAGCCTACGAGCAGTACTTC; CDR3: CASSIGQVAYEQYF
V: TRBV6-2/TRBV6-3; size: few; D: -; J: TRBJ2-5; DNA: TGTGCCAGCAAGACACAGGAGACCCAGTACTTC; CDR3: CASKTQETQYF
V: TRBV7-6; size: many; D: TRBD2; J: TRBJ2-1; DNA: TGTGCCAGCAGCTTAGTAGCGGGGTATAACAATGAGCAGTTCTTC; CDR3: CASSLVAGYNNEQFF
V: TRBV10-3; size: few; D: -; J: TRBJ1-4; DNA: TGTGCCACCTACCAGGAGGGAGAAAAACTGTTTTTT; CDR3: CATYQEGEKLFF
V: TRBV12-3/TRBV12-4; size: few; D: -; J: TRBJ2-5; DNA: TGTGCCAGCCGGGCGGGACTTATAGAGACCCAGTACTTC; CDR3: CASRAGLIETQYF
V: TRBV4-1; size: -; D: TRBD2; J: TRBJ2-3; DNA: TGCGCCAGCAGCCTGTTTCCGGGACTAGCGGGCTTGCGCGATACGCAGTATTTT; CDR3: CASSLFPGLAGLRDTQYF
V: TRBV11-2; size: -; D: TRBD2; J: TRBJ2-1; DNA: TGTGCCAGCAGCTTGGCAGCTAGCGGCTACAATGAGCAGTTCTTC; CDR3: CASSLAASGYNEQFF
V: TRBV10-3; size: many; D: TRBD2; J: TRBJ2-2; DNA: TGTGCCATCAGACTAGCGCCCGGGGAGCTGTTTTTT; CDR3: CAIRLAPGELFF
V: TRBV6-6; size: few; D: TRBD1; J: TRBJ2-1; DNA: TGTGCCAGCAGTTCTCGGACAGGGGAAAAAGAGGTAGACTCCTACAATGAGCAGTTCTTC; CDR3: CASSSRTGEKEVDSYNEQFF
V: TRBV30; size: few; D: TRBD1; J: TRBJ1-3; DNA: TGTGCCTGTCCGGAACAGGGGGCTTCTGGAAACACCATATATTTT; CDR3: CACPEQGASGNTIYF